The T cell receptor (beta chain) described here comes from a study of T cells after yellow fever vaccination. The CDR3 runs 17 residues. Germline V gene data show CDR1 as DFQATT and CDR2 as SNEGSKA (reference sequence). Template switching with 5'RACE generated the TCR cDNA and added a universal primer site and UMIs. Each CDR3 protein gets one entry after TCRdb re-called the 5' RACE reads with MiXCR. Found here are around 250,000 distinct CDR3 sequences, around 7% of them singletons; the top ten hold roughly 0.9%. Whole-study findings and limits: Post-booster samples contained most primary-vaccination clones (about 96% CD4, about 90% CD8).

On this clonotype: Its cognate antigen is unknown. One end of the junction varies from germline; a read error may be responsible.

The chain employs TRBV20-1 and TRBJ2-2; the match to TRBD2 covers 8 bases. The receptor's source is a man younger than 45 who received the YFV17D yellow fever vaccine. The specimen comprised CD4+ T cells sorted from PBMCs, sampled 15 days after the yellow fever booster vaccination. The CDR3 coding sequence is TGCTGTGCCCGTGGTTTTGCGGGAGGTCGGATCACCGGGGAGCTGTTTTTT. Translated, it gives CCARGFAGGRITGELFF.